Below are 5 T cell receptor beta chains sequenced from a single sample in a study of T cell repertoires in cytomegalovirus infection. TCRdb itself ran the reads through MiXCR, one entry per CDR3 protein. The sample has under 800,000 distinct CDR3 sequences; less than 25% are singletons. The sequenced material came from CD8+ T cells from PBMCs. Receptors were obtained from a human donor in good health (CMV status not recorded). Some clones in this sample may be carry-over from other donors' samples.

CDR3 nucleotides: TGTGCCAGCAGTGAATCGGCCAGTTTAACCTACGAGCAGTACTTC. Protein: CASSESASLTYEQYF. The chain combines TRBV25-1 with TRBJ2-7; D is uncertain. The CDR3 contains 15 residues. Germline V gene data show CDR1 as MGHDK and CDR2 as SYGVNS. The ends were cut back, 1 base at V and 2 bases at J, with 12 bases in the middle.

In this sample, this clonotype turned up many times. The CDR3 protein is CASSWGGSGQETQYF. As DNA, the CDR3 is TGTGCCAGCAGCTGGGGTGGAAGCGGACAAGAGACCCAGTACTTC. The rearrangement joins TRBV7-2 to TRBJ2-5, with D perhaps TRBD2 (5 bases). V was trimmed by 4 bases and J by 2 bases, leaving 14 bases between them. This CDR3 is built from 15 residues. Germline CDR1 SGHTA, CDR2 FQGNSA.

V gene TRBV6-2 or TRBV6-3 combines with J gene TRBJ2-7; 7 positions agree with TRBD1. With 5 bases clipped from V and 6 bases from J, the junction kept 10 bases outside the gene matches. Germline CDR1 reads MNHEY; CDR2 reads SVGEGT. The CDR3 is 14 residues long. For the CDR3, the DNA is TGTGCCAGCAGTGGAACCGGGACAGCGTTCGAGCAGTACGTC. It specifies CASSGTGTAFEQYV.

This clonotype was picked up a small number of times. The J gene is TRBJ2-4, the V gene TRBV6-5; TRBD1 agrees at 7 bases. Germline loops: CDR1 MNHEY, CDR2 SVGAGI. The CDR3 has 12 amino acids. J lost 8 bases, V lost 7 bases, and 5 bases had no gene match. In nucleotides, the CDR3 is TGTGCCAGCACAGACAGGGACGACATTCAGTACTTC. As protein: CASTDRDDIQYF.

The chain has TRBV28 and TRBJ2-2, with TRBD2 identical over 9 bases. From germline, CDR1 is MDHEN and CDR2 SYDVKM. The CDR3 covers 15 residues. Trimming took 7 bases from V and 3 from J; bases not matched to a gene: 6. The CDR3 protein is CASTAGGPDTGELFF. CDR3 in DNA: TGTGCCAGCACAGCGGGGGGCCCGGACACCGGGGAGCTGTTTTTT.